What follows are 27 T cell receptor beta chains derived from one specimen sequenced in a study of T cells in localized non-small cell lung cancer. TCRdb's table, derived via immunoSEQ multiplex PCR, lists solely in-frame clones and lacks some. The table shows some 130,000 clones, with 89% occurring only once. The sequences come from peripheral blood, collected before any cancer treatment. These receptors originate from an older female donor with stage I lung adenocarcinoma.

The chain has TRBV7-9 and TRBJ1-1, with TRBD1 as a possible D gene (6 bases). The germline V gene encodes CDR1 SEHNR and CDR2 FQNEAQ (reference sequence). The CDR3 is made up of 14 amino acids. The V end was cut by 3 bases, the J end by 4 bases, with 12 bases between. DNA of the CDR3: TGTGCCAGCAGCTTTACTGGGGGCCGCACTGAAGCTTTCTTT. Protein sequence: CASSFTGGRTEAFF.

The chain has TRBV2 and TRBJ2-1, with D possibly matching TRBD1 (5 bases). The V end was cut by 1 base, the J end by 0 bases, with 10 bases between. The CDR3 consists of 16 residues. Germline values: CDR1 SNHLY, CDR2 FYNNEI. The CDR3 DNA sequence: TGTGCCAGCAGTGAAGTCCAGACAGTCTCCTACAATGAGCAGTTCTTC. Protein product: CASSEVQTVSYNEQFF.

This clone was seen ten or more times. The rearrangement uses TRBV27 and TRBJ1-1; D is uncertain. The V gene lost 2 bases and the J gene lost 1 base, with 11 bases spanning the gap. Looked up from germline, CDR1 is MNHEY and CDR2 is SMNVEV (reference sequence). The CDR3 is made up of 15 amino acids. CDR3 in amino acids: CASSLIGLGNTEAFF. The CDR3 nucleotides are TGTGCCAGCAGTTTAATTGGGCTAGGGAACACTGAAGCTTTCTTT.

The V and J genes are TRBV19 and TRBJ1-5, with a tentative D call TRBD1 (5 bases). Germline CDR1 is LNHDA and CDR2 is SQIVND (reference sequence). This CDR3 spans 14 amino acids. V was shortened by 2 bases and J by 9 bases, with 14 bases between the two germline ends. CDR3 bases: TGTGCCAGTAGTATACGGGACGGCGCCTGGCCCCAGCATTTT. Amino acid sequence: CASSIRDGAWPQHF.

This clone was seen just once. This chain links TRBV27 with TRBJ2-7; tentative D call: TRBD1 (5 bases). The V end was cut by 4 bases, the J end by 4 bases, with 11 bases between. Germline V gene sequence: CDR1 MNHEY, CDR2 SMNVEV (reference sequence). CDR3 length: 13 residues. CDR3: CASSSAGQYEQYF. In DNA form, the CDR3 reads TGTGCCAGCAGTTCGGCAGGGCAGTACGAGCAGTACTTC.

This chain uses TRBV7-9 with TRBJ2-7; 10 nucleotides match TRBD1. Germline trimming cut 5 bases from V and 5 bases from J; bases unmatched to any gene: 6. This CDR3 comprises 14 residues. Germline V CDR1 and CDR2: SEHNR, FQNEAQ (reference sequence). As DNA, the CDR3 is TGTGCCAGCAGCACAGGACAGGGGGTCCACGAGCAGTACTTC. Its protein product is CASSTGQGVHEQYF.

The genes are TRBV30 and TRBJ1-5; D remains ambiguous. This CDR3 spans 13 amino acids. V was cut by 2 bases and J by 7 bases, with 12 bases left in between. The germline V gene encodes CDR1 GTSNPN and CDR2 SVGIG (reference sequence). CDR3 nucleotide sequence: TGTGCCTGGAGTTTCCCCCCGGGGCAGCCCCAGCATTTT. It translates to CAWSFPPGQPQHF.

V is TRBV6-5 and J is TRBJ2-7; weak D call: TRBD2 (6 bases). This CDR3 comprises 14 residues. The germline CDR1 and CDR2 sequences are MNHEY and SVGAGI. Trimming took off 0 bases at V and 6 bases at J, with 12 bases between the two ends. CDR3 amino acids: CASSYSSEGFEQYF. CDR3 bases: TGTGCCAGCAGTTACTCCTCGGAGGGTTTCGAGCAGTACTTC.

J is TRBJ1-1 and V is TRBV5-1; tentatively, D is TRBD1 (6 bases). The CDR3 is 16 amino acids. Between the trimmed V and J ends, which lost 4 bases and 4 bases, there was a span of 20 bases. Germline CDR1 is SGHRS and CDR2 is YFSETQ. CDR3 in DNA: TGCGCCAGCAGCCATTCCAGCAGGGGAAGTGGCACTGAAGCTTTCTTT. This gives the protein CASSHSSRGSGTEAFF. The variable domain in full, completed from reference TRBV5-1 and TRBJ1-1, reads KAGVTQTPRYLIKTRGQQVTLSCSPISGHRSVSWYQQTPGQGLQFLFEYFSETQRNKGNFPGRFSGRQFSNSRSEMNVSTLELGDSALYLCASSHSSRGSGTEAFFGQGTRLTVV.

The chain uses TRBV30 and TRBJ2-2; 11 positions match TRBD2. Trimming took 0 bases from V and 3 from J; bases not matched to a gene: 3. The CDR3 sequence is 16 residues long. The germline gives CDR1 GTSNPN, CDR2 SVGIG (reference sequence). CDR3 amino acids: CAWSVLAGGHTGELFF. The CDR3 DNA is TGTGCCTGGAGTGTATTAGCGGGAGGGCACACCGGGGAGCTGTTTTTT.

The chain uses TRBV27 and TRBJ2-1; D perhaps matches TRBD1 (5 bases). The germline V gene has CDR1 MNHEY and CDR2 SMNVEV (reference sequence). This CDR3 has 16 amino acids. Trimming took off 5 bases at V and 2 bases at J, with 16 bases between the two ends. CDR3 DNA: TGTGCCAGCAGTCCACCAGGGATCGGACCCTACAATGAGCAGTTCTTC. This encodes CASSPPGIGPYNEQFF.

A single count supports this clone. This chain connects TRBV28 to TRBJ2-2; a possible D gene is TRBD1 (6 bases). The CDR3 is 16 residues long. Trimming pared 1 base from V and 4 bases from J, leaving 13 bases between. Germline V gives CDR1 MDHEN, CDR2 SYDVKM. The CDR3 DNA reads as TGTGCCAGCAGTTTATTGTTGGGCAGGGGCACCGGGGAGCTGTTTTTT. It encodes CASSLLLGRGTGELFF. Using reference TRBV28 and TRBJ2-2 for the parts outside the CDR3, the full variable domain is DVKVTQSSRYLVKRTGEKVFLECVQDMDHENMFWYRQDPGLGLRLIYFSYDVKMKEKGDIPEGYSVSREKKERFSLILESASTNQTSMYLCASSLLLGRGTGELFFGEGSRLTVL.

The chain recombines TRBV7-6 with TRBJ1-4, with TRBD1 matching 8 bases. Germline values: CDR1 SGHVS, CDR2 FNYEAQ. J gave up 5 bases and V 6 bases, and 8 bases lay outside the gene matches. The CDR3 has 15 amino acids. The chain's CDR3 is CASSSTGATNEKLFF. DNA of the CDR3: TGTGCCAGCAGTTCGACAGGGGCGACAAATGAAAAACTGTTTTTT.

The CDR3 protein is CASSVTVTSTDTQYF. CDR3 coding DNA: TGTGCCAGCAGCGTTACGGTTACTAGCACAGATACGCAGTATTTT. The chain links TRBV9 to TRBJ2-3; D is undetermined. Germline V lookup: CDR1 SGDLS, CDR2 YYNGEE. Trimming left V 2 bases short and J 0 bases short, with 10 bases between. CDR3 size: 15 residues.

This clone was seen once. The chain joins TRBV7-7 to TRBJ1-5, with D uncertain. The CDR3 runs to 16 residues. CDR1 and CDR2 from the germline V gene are SSHAT and FNYEAQ (reference sequence). V lost 4 bases to trimming and J lost 0 bases, with 13 bases between them. CDR3 bases: TGTGCCAGCAGCTGCCGGGCCCAAAATAGCAATCAGCCCCAGCATTTT. Encoded protein: CASSCRAQNSNQPQHF.

This rearrangement joins TRBV25-1 to TRBJ2-3; TRBD1 matches at 8 bases. This CDR3 contains 14 residues. Germline loops: CDR1 MGHDK, CDR2 SYGVNS. J gave up 1 base and V 5 bases, and 2 bases lay outside the gene matches. The CDR3 spells CASSLGQGTDTQYF. The CDR3 coding sequence is TGTGCCAGCAGTCTGGGACAGGGCACAGATACGCAGTATTTT.

The V and J genes are TRBV7-9 and TRBJ1-1; a weak D match, TRBD1 (5 bases). The CDR3 is made up of 14 amino acids. The germline V and J ends were trimmed by 7 bases and 3 bases, with 15 bases remaining between them. Per germline, CDR1 SEHNR and CDR2 FQNEAQ (reference sequence). The CDR3 nucleotides read TGTGCCAGCACCATAACGGGGGTTCACACTGAAGCTTTCTTT. Protein: CASTITGVHTEAFF.

This sequence joins TRBV19 and TRBJ1-5, with unresolved D. V was clipped by 5 bases and J by 6 bases, with 11 bases between them. CDR3 length: 13 residues. CDR1 is LNHDA, CDR2 SQIVND, per germline (reference sequence). Written as DNA, the CDR3 is TGTGCCAGTAGTCCCCGAGTCCCTCAGCCCCAGCATTTT. Protein: CASSPRVPQPQHF.

The chain has TRBV11-2 and TRBJ2-2; D tentatively reads TRBD1 or TRBD2 (5 bases each). The CDR3 covers 15 residues. Trimming stripped 4 bases from V and 4 bases from J, with 13 bases between. Germline CDR1 is SGHAT and CDR2 is FQNNGV. In nucleotides, the CDR3 is TGTGCCAGCAGCTCCACCCGGGGCATCACCGGGGAGCTGTTTTTT. Translated: CASSSTRGITGELFF.

The rearrangement links TRBV9 to TRBJ2-6; possibly TRBD2 for D (6 bases). V lost 1 base and J 0 bases, leaving 11 bases between the germline ends. The CDR3 has 17 amino acids. The germline CDR1 and CDR2 sequences are SGDLS and YYNGEE. DNA for the CDR3: TGTGCCAGCAGCGTAAATGCGCGGGGCTCTGGGGCCAACGTCCTGACTTTC. This sequence encodes CASSVNARGSGANVLTF.

This chain connects TRBV5-1 to TRBJ1-5; unclear D gene. Trimming shortened V by 0 bases and J by 0 bases, and 7 bases separated the two germline ends. Germline V gene lookup returns CDR1 SGHRS and CDR2 YFSETQ. This CDR3 region has 15 residues. CDR3 sequence: CASSLGSGSNQPQHF. The CDR3 DNA reads TGCGCCAGCAGCTTGGGGTCCGGTAGCAATCAGCCCCAGCATTTT.

V usage is TRBV10-3 and J usage is TRBJ2-6; possibly TRBD1 or TRBD2 for D (5 bases each). V was shortened by 6 bases and J by 1 base, with 16 bases between the two germline ends. CDR3 length equals 17 residues. Germline assignment: CDR1 ENHRY and CDR2 SYGVKD. CDR3 bases: TGTGCCATCAGAGGGACCGATACCACTTCTGGGGCCAACGTCCTGACTTTC. It specifies CAIRGTDTTSGANVLTF.

V and J are TRBV10-3 and TRBJ1-5, with D unclear. CDR1 is ENHRY, CDR2 SYGVKD, per germline. The CDR3 consists of 14 residues. With 4 bases removed from V and 0 bases from J, the gap between germline ends came to 7 bases. Here the CDR3 reads CAISADVSNQPQHF. DNA for the CDR3: TGTGCCATCAGTGCGGACGTTAGCAATCAGCCCCAGCATTTT.

This clone was recorded once. This chain uses TRBV5-4 with TRBJ2-1; TRBD2 aligns across 9 bases. Germline V gene sequence: CDR1 SGHNT, CDR2 YYREEE (reference sequence). V lost 0 bases and J lost 0; bases outside the gene matches: 7. The CDR3 covers 18 residues. CDR3 nucleotides: TGTGCCAGCAGCTTGGAGCCTAGCGGGATGGGCTCCTACAATGAGCAGTTCTTC. Translation gives CASSLEPSGMGSYNEQFF.

The chain recombines TRBV4-1 with TRBJ2-7, with D perhaps TRBD1 (6 bases). This CDR3 contains 17 residues. V lost 5 bases and J 0 bases, leaving 20 bases between the germline ends. CDR1 and CDR2 (germline): MGHRA, YSYEKL. The CDR3 region is CASSSAATGTFSYEQYF. CDR3 bases: TGCGCCAGCAGCTCTGCGGCTACAGGGACCTTCTCCTACGAGCAGTACTTC.

The chain joins TRBV6-5 to TRBJ1-1, with TRBD1 identical over 8 bases. Per germline, CDR1 MNHEY and CDR2 SVGAGI. J lost 1 base, V lost 8 bases, and 3 bases had no gene match. This CDR3 is 13 amino acids long. DNA for the CDR3: TGTGCCAGCCACGGGACAGGGAACACTGAAGCTTTCTTT. Its protein product is CASHGTGNTEAFF.

This rearrangement joins TRBV7-6 to TRBJ2-1; D call uncertain. The CDR3 contains 14 residues. V dropped 1 base and J dropped 12 bases, with 16 bases sitting between them. The germline gives CDR1 SGHVS, CDR2 FNYEAQ. The CDR3 spells CASSLGPDQRRQFF. The CDR3 nucleotides read TGTGCCAGCAGCTTAGGCCCCGATCAGCGCAGGCAGTTCTTC.